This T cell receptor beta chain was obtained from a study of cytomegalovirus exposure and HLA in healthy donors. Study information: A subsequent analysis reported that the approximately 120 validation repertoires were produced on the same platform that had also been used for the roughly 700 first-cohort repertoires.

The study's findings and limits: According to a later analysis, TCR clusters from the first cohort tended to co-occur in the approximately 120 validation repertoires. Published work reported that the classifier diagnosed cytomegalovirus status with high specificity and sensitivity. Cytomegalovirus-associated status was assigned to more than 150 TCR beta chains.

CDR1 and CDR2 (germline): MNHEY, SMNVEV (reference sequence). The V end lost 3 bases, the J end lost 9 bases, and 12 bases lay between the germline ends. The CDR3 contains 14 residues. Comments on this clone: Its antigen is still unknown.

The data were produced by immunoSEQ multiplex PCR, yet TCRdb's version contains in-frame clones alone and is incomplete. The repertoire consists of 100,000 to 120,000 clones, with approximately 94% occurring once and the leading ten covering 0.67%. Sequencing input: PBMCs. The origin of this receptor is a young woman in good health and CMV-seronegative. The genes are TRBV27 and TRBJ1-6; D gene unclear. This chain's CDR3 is CASSFGPGSSPLHF. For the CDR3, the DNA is TGTGCCAGCAGTTTCGGTCCGGGTAGTTCACCCCTCCACTTT.